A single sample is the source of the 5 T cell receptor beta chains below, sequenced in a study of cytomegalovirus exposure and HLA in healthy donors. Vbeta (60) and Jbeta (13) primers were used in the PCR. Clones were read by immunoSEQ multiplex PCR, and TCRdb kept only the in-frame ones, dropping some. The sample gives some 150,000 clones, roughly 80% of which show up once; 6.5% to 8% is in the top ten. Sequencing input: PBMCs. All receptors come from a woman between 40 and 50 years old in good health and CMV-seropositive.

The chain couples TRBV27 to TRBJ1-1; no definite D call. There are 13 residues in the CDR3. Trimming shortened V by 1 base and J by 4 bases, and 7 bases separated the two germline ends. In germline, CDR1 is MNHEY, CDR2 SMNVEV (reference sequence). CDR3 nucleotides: TGTGCCAGCAGTTTATGGCACAGCACTGAAGCTTTCTTT. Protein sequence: CASSLWHSTEAFF.

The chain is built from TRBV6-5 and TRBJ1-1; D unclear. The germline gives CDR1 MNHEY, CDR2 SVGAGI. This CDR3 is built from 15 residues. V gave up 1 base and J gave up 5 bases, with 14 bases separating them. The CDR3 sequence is CASSYLRVGETEAFF. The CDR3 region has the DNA TGTGCCAGCAGTTACTTGAGGGTTGGGGAAACTGAAGCTTTCTTT.

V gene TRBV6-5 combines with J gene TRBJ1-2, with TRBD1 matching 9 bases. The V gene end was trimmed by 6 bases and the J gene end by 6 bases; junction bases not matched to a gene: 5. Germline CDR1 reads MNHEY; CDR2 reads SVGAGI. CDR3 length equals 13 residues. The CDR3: CASRQDRGHGYTF. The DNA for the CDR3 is TGTGCCAGCAGACAGGACAGGGGCCATGGCTACACCTTC.

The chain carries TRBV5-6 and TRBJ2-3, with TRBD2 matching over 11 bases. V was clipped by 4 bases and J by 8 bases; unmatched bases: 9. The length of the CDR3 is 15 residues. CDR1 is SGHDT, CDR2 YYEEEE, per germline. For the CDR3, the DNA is TGTGCCAGCAGCCCGCCCCTAGCGGGGGGCGGTACGCAGTATTTT. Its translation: CASSPPLAGGGTQYF.

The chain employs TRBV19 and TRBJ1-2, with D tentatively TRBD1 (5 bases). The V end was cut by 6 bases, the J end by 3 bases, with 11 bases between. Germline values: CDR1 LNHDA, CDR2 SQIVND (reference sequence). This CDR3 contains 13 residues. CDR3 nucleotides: TGTGCCAGTAGGGGGGAGGGTTACTATGGCTACACCTTC. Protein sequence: CASRGEGYYGYTF.